This record concerns one T cell receptor beta chain sequence. Its cognate antigen is unknown. Each CDR3 protein gets one entry after TCRdb re-called the reads with MiXCR. Among more than 400,000 distinct CDR3 sequences, about 30% were seen once, and the ten largest hold about 13%. The CDR3 spans 14 residues. V shed 2 bases and J shed 6 bases, with 14 bases lying between them. Germline assignment: CDR1 KGHSH and CDR2 LQKENI. The entry originates in a study of T cell repertoires in cytomegalovirus infection. For the study at large: Both CMV infection and a matching HLA type were indicated by public TCR beta signatures.

Study-wide results and caveats: The study found HLA-C-restricted CMV-specific TCR beta clonotypes dominating the ex vivo response. Carriage of CMV together with the relevant HLA was identifiable through cumulative public TCR beta family frequency.

The chain recombines TRBV18 with TRBJ2-7; a possible D gene is TRBD1 (6 bases). Specimen: PBMCs. This receptor was taken from a human donor in good health (CMV status not recorded). Some clones in this sample may be carry-over from other donors' samples. The CDR3 DNA is TGTGCCAGCTCACCAGCAGGGGTTGAACGCGAGCAGTACTTC. Protein sequence: CASSPAGVEREQYF.